This entry is about one T cell receptor beta chain. Its antigen is unidentified. This sample is part of a study of vaccination and CD4 T cells after COVID-19. Study-wide context: Cellular stimulation was performed using overlapping spike peptides derived from SARS-CoV-2, HCoV-NL63, HCoV-OC43 and HCoV-229E.

Treatment described: roughly 10-day PBMC culture with coronavirus spike peptide pools or control peptides (ViraFEST assay). The authors replaced half the medium with fresh IL-2 medium on days 3 and 7. An Oncomine TCR Beta short-read assay was used to sequence the DNA from cultured CD4+ T cells. MiXCR, applied by TCRdb to the PCR reads, yields one record per CDR3 protein. The table includes 3,500 to 4,500 distinct CDR3 sequences, approximately 22% detected once. CDR1 is SQVTM and CDR2 is ANQGSEA in the germline V gene. V was pared by 4 bases and J by 3 bases, with 11 bases between. CDR3 length equals 13 residues.

The chain combines TRBV29-1 with TRBJ2-3; D might be TRBD1 (6 bases). This material consisted of CD4+ T cells from blood, cultured in vitro, taken after SARS-CoV-2 vaccination. This clonotype was obtained from a human donor who had recovered from COVID-19. The CDR3 region is CSVGGGMTDTQYF. The CDR3 region has the DNA TGCAGCGTTGGAGGGGGTATGACAGATACGCAGTATTTT.